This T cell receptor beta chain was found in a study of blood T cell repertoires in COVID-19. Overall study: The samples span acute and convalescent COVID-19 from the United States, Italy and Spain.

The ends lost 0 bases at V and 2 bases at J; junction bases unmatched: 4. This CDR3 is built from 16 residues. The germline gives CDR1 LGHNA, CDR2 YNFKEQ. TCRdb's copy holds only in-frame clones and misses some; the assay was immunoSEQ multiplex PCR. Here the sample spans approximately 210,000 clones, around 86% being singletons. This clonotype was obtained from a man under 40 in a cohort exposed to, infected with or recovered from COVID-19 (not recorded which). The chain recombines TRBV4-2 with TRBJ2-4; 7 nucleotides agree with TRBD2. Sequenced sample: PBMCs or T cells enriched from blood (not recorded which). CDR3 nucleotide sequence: TGTGCCAGCAGCCAAGAAAGCGGGGAGCCCAAAAACATTCAGTACTTC. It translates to CASSQESGEPKNIQYF.